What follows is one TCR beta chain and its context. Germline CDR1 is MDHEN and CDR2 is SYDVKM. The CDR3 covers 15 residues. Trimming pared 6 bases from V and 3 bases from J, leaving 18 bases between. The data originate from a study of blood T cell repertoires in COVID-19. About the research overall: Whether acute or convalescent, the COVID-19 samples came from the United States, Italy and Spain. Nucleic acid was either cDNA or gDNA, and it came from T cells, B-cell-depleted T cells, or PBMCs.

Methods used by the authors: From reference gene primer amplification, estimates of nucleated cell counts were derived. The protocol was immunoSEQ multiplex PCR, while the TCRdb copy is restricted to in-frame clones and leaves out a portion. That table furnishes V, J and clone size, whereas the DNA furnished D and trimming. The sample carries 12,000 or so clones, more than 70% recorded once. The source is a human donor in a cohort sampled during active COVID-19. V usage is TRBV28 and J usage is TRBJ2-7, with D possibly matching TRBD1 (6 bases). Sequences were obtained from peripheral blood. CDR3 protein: CASSRTRQALYEQYF. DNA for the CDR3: TGTGCCAGCAGCCGAACGCGACAGGCCCTCTACGAGCAGTACTTC.